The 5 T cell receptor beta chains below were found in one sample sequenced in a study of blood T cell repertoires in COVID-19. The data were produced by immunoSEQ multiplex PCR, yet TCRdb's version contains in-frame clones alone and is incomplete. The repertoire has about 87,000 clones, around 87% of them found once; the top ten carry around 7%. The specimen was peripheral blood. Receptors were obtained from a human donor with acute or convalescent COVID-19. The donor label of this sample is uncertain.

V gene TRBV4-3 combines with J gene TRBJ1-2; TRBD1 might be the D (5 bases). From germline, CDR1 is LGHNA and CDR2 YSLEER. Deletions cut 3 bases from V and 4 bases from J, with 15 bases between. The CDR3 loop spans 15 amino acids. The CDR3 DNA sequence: TGCGCCAGCAGCCAGGGAATGACAGAATCCTATGGCTACACCTTC. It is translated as CASSQGMTESYGYTF.

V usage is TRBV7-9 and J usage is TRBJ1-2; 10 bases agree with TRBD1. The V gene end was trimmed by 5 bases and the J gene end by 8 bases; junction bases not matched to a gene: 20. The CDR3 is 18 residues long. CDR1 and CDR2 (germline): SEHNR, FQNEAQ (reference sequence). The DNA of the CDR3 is TGTGCCAGCAGCCCCCCTGATCATGCGACAGGGGGCCCCTGGGGCTACACCTTC. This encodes CASSPPDHATGGPWGYTF.

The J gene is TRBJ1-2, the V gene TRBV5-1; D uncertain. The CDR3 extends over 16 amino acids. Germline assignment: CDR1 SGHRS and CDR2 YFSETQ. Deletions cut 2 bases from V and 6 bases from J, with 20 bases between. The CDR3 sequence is CASSFGERSQLDGYTF. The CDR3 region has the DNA TGCGCCAGCAGCTTCGGTGAGAGGTCCCAGCTGGATGGCTACACCTTC.

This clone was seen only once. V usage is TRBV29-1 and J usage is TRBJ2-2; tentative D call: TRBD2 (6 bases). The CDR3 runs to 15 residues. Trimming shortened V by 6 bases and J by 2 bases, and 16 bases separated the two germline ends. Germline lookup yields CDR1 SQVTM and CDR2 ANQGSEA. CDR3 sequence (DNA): TGCAGCGTCGGAGGGCAGTGGGTAAACACCGGGGAGCTGTTTTTT. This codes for CSVGGQWVNTGELFF.

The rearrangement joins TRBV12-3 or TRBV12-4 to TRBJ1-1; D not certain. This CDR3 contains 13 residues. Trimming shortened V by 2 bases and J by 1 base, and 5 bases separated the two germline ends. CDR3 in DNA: TGTGCCAGCAGTTTACATTCGAACACTGAAGCTTTCTTT. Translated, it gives CASSLHSNTEAFF.